This is a list of T cell receptor beta chains from one sample in a study of CD8 T cells in Susac syndrome. TCRdb reanalysed the immunoSEQ multiplex PCR reads using MiXCR and keeps one entry per CDR3 protein. This table holds 150,000 to 200,000 distinct CDR3 sequences, approximately 96% found once. Material: CD4+ T cells from PBMCs. The receptors were gathered from a human donor with multiple sclerosis. Each CDR3 is given without its conserved first and last residue.

V | CDR3
TRBV3-1 | ASSKSETGAAEAF
TRBV28 | ASEPGQNYEQY
TRBV5-1 | ASSLDGTRNQPQH
TRBV2 | ASSEGWASRTQY
TRBV4-1 | ASSQDPIPNTEAF
TRBV3-1 | ASSPRGNQPQH
TRBV23-1 | ASSQSIGSPTALNYGYT
TRBV30 | AWNSGRMGSDGYT
TRBV12-3/TRBV12-4 | ASSFLLNTEAF
TRBV2 | ASSAGQGYGYT
TRBV5-1 | ASRTSGAYEQY
TRBV12-3/TRBV12-4 | ASTRTGVNEQF
TRBV11-2 | ASAQTRSGNEQY
TRBV15 | ATSSRLSTDTQY
TRBV30 | AWSYRIGGYGYT
TRBV14 | ASSDKGTGYGYT
TRBV18 | ASSPVNSLPPNSPLH
TRBV30 | AWSRNTEAF
TRBV7-8 | ASSRTDTEAF
TRBV27 | ASTPRVGRGPEAF
TRBV12-5 | ASGLPYRVGYT
TRBV3-1 | ASSLAEGYSEAF
TRBV20-1 | SAQRGANYGYT
TRBV2 | ASRPTSGGLWDTQY
TRBV6-1 | ASSGYEQY
TRBV5-1 | ASSFAGGGSSYNEQF
TRBV9 | ASSVEGLTDTQY
TRBV25-1 | ATQGQSYGYT
TRBV18 | ASSPAERELF
TRBV29-1 | SVLLSGDGDTQY
TRBV3-1 | ASSPSRTAGSPLH
TRBV7-2 | ASSLTRADYGYT
TRBV30 | AWSGGITNEQF
TRBV29-1 | SVVAGGLYGYT
TRBV2 | ATAGGQNTGELF
TRBV29-1 | SVRQDSSGANVLT
TRBV20-1 | SGAFGGATGELF
TRBV5-1 | ASSLEYPNEQF
TRBV3-1 | ASSQVNGAGGETQY
TRBV9 | ASSQRTGVHEQY
TRBV7-2 | ASSKPGQGETQY
TRBV5-1 | ASSRDRGPRSTDTQY
TRBV12-3/TRBV12-4 | ASSSGTGLNTEAF
TRBV20-1 | SATRQGYGYT
TRBV25-1 | ASSDRSGTGELF
TRBV7-9 | ASSDTGSYGLGTGYT
TRBV7-9 | ASSLLRDEQF
TRBV18 | ASSQLAVGGDTQY
TRBV12-3/TRBV12-4 | ASSLINTGELF
TRBV29-1 | SVEIGRNEQF
TRBV28 | AISQGAAMTLH
TRBV29-1 | SVDRELNTEAF
TRBV27 | ASSPLDRGSNQPQH
TRBV29-1 | SVRGRLSTEAF